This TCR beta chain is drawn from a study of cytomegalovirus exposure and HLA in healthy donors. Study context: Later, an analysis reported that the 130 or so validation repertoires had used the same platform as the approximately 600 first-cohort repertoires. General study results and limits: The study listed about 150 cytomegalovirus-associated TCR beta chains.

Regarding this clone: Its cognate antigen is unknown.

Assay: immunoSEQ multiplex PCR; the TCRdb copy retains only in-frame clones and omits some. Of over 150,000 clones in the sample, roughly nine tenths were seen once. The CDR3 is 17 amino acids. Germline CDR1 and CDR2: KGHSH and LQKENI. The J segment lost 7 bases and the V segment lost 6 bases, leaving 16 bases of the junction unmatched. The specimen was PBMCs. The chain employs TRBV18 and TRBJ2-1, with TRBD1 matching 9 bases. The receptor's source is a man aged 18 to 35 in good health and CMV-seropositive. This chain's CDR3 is CASSPNAGTGLGNEQFF. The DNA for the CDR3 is TGTGCCAGCTCCCCAAACGCCGGGACAGGGCTCGGAAATGAGCAGTTCTTC.